The T cell receptor beta chain under discussion was sequenced for a study of cytomegalovirus exposure and HLA in healthy donors. General study findings and limits: It was only CMV serostatus that was available as immune exposure information.

With V trimmed by 5 bases and J by 5 bases, 3 bases remained unmatched. Germline loops: CDR1 SEHNR, CDR2 FQNEAQ (reference sequence). This CDR3 comprises 13 residues. The PCR was carried out with 60 Vbeta primers and 13 Jbeta primers. This table comes from immunoSEQ multiplex PCR, and its TCRdb copy is limited to in-frame clones, with some not included. The table for this sample gives some 150,000 clones. Concerning this clone itself: The antigen is not known. The sample carries other DNA sequences with the same CDR3.

The source material was PBMCs. The chain couples TRBV7-9 to TRBJ1-2; TRBD1 aligns across 9 bases. The clonotype was recovered from a woman between 18 and 30 years old in good health and CMV-seronegative. CDR3 in amino acids: CASSPTGGYGYTF. The DNA of the CDR3 is TGTGCCAGCAGCCCGACAGGGGGTTATGGCTACACCTTC.